The TCR beta chain under discussion was sequenced for a study of T cells in Graves' hyperthyroidism and ophthalmopathy. What was amplified from RNA transcripts were TCR beta CDR3 regions. With the HTBI primer set, the TCR CDR3 went through a first round of RT-PCR. TCRdb itself ran the multiplex PCR reads through MiXCR, one entry per CDR3 protein. The table records a few hundred thousand distinct CDR3 sequences, more than 15% of them present only once. The sequence was collected from a woman aged 55 to 70 with Graves' ophthalmopathy. The sequenced material came from blood.

The CDR3 reads CASSPGTGINQPQHF. The CDR3 DNA sequence: TGCGCCAGCAGCCCGGGGACAGGGATCAATCAGCCCCAGCATTTT. The J gene is TRBJ1-5, the V gene TRBV5-1, with TRBD1 matching over 9 bases. CDR1 is SGHRS and CDR2 is YFSETQ in the germline V gene. The CDR3 length is 15 residues. The ends lost 4 bases at V and 3 bases at J; junction bases unmatched: 5.